Included here is one T cell receptor beta chain sequence, with context. Its cognate antigen is unknown. V lost 1 base, J lost 6 bases, and 4 bases lay in between. Germline assignment: CDR1 MNHEY and CDR2 SVGEGT. CDR3 size: 12 residues. The data derive from a study of Ad26.COV2.S vaccination and SARS-CoV-2 variants. Study-wide findings and caveats: Recipients of vaccine and of placebo showed similar breadth of their non-spike TCR repertoires. A substantial breadth of spike-specific CD8+ and CD4+ T cell responses after vaccination has been reported.

Regarding treatment: about 20 received Ad26.COV2.S at low or high dose, single or two shots; 5 received placebo; per-sample allocation not given. The samples date from day 63 after the first vaccine or placebo injection. The data were produced by immunoSEQ multiplex PCR, yet TCRdb's version contains in-frame clones alone and is incomplete. The sample carries around 270,000 clones, around 88% recorded once. The clonotype originates from a person aged 18-65 years who received the Ad26.COV2.S COVID-19 vaccine or a placebo. The V gene is TRBV6-2 or TRBV6-3, the J gene TRBJ1-5; D remains unclear. Sequenced material: peripheral blood, taken in a trial of Ad26.COV2.S vaccine versus placebo. The CDR3 loop is CASSYFPQPQHF. The CDR3 bases are TGTGCCAGCAGTTACTTTCCTCAGCCCCAGCATTTT.